These 27 T cell receptor beta chains were sequenced from one sample in a study of blood T cell repertoires in COVID-19. The method was immunoSEQ multiplex PCR; TCRdb's version includes in-frame clones alone and lacks a portion of them. In the table there are roughly 350,000 clones, more than 85% of which are singletons. The specimen was PBMCs or T cells enriched from blood (not recorded which). All receptors derive from a woman in her twenties or thirties who had recovered from COVID-19.

This rearrangement joins TRBV6-5 to TRBJ1-4; 7 nucleotides align to TRBD1. This CDR3 has 15 residues. The V and J ends lost 5 bases and 5 bases, in that order; junction bases with no gene match: 8. CDR1 and CDR2 (germline): MNHEY, SVGAGI. The CDR3 DNA follows: TGTGCCAGCAGTATAGGGGGCGGTGCGAATGAAAAACTGTTTTTT. Translation gives CASSIGGGANEKLFF.

V is TRBV10-3 and J is TRBJ1-1; D is perhaps TRBD1 (5 bases). V was trimmed by 0 bases and J by 8 bases, leaving 16 bases between them. The CDR3 length is 15 residues. Germline lookup yields CDR1 ENHRY and CDR2 SYGVKD. CDR3 nucleotide sequence: TGTGCCATCAGTGAGTCGATGAACAGGATTGGGGAAGCTTTCTTT. Protein product: CAISESMNRIGEAFF.

The J gene is TRBJ2-5, the V gene TRBV5-1; the D gene is possibly TRBD1 (5 bases). The CDR3 length is 15 residues. The V gene lost 3 bases and the J gene lost 2 bases, with 14 bases spanning the gap. CDR1 SGHRS and CDR2 YFSETQ come from the germline V gene. CDR3 sequence: CASSSGHPRQETQYF. The DNA for the CDR3 is TGCGCCAGCAGCTCAGGACACCCGAGGCAAGAGACCCAGTACTTC.

This clone has just one count. The chain combines TRBV4-1 with TRBJ1-4, with TRBD1 matching over 7 bases. V lost 1 base to trimming and J lost 0 bases; unmatched junction nucleotides: 2. The CDR3 length is 16 residues. Germline CDR1 and CDR2: MGHRA and YSYEKL. The DNA for the CDR3 is TGCGCCAGCAGCCAAGCCAGGGGGACAACTAATGAAAAACTGTTTTTT. Protein: CASSQARGTTNEKLFF.

This chain links TRBV10-1 with TRBJ2-7, with D maybe TRBD1 (6 bases). Germline V CDR1 and CDR2: WNHNN, SYGVQD (reference sequence). The CDR3 is made up of 15 amino acids. The germline V and J ends were trimmed by 3 bases and 0 bases, with 12 bases remaining between them. CDR3 in DNA: TGCGCCAGCAGTGACGAGGGACACCGCTCCTACGAGCAGTACTTC. This sequence encodes CASSDEGHRSYEQYF.

This CDR3 is CASSPTTGSYEQYF. The CDR3 region has the DNA TGTGCCAGCAGCCCAACGACAGGATCCTACGAGCAGTACTTC. V usage is TRBV3-1 (or the pseudogene TRBV3-2) and J usage is TRBJ2-7; D is perhaps TRBD1 (6 bases). V was pared by 4 bases and J by 1 base, with 11 bases between. Germline V CDR1 and CDR2: LGHDT, YNNKEL (reference sequence). The CDR3 runs to 14 residues.

This chain joins TRBV6-1 and TRBJ1-2, with a possible D match to TRBD1 (6 bases). Germline CDR1 is MNHNS and CDR2 is SASEGT. This CDR3 has 14 residues. Trimming stripped 2 bases from V and 10 bases from J, with 17 bases between. CDR3 sequence reads: CASSESDSRLYYTF. CDR3 in DNA: TGTGCCAGCAGTGAATCGGACAGCAGATTATACTACACCTTC.

J is TRBJ2-7 and V is TRBV13; D gene unclear. CDR1 and CDR2 (germline): PRHDT, FYEKMQ (reference sequence). The CDR3 has 13 amino acids. V shed 0 bases and J shed 7 bases, with 10 bases lying between them. The CDR3 nucleotides read TGTGCCAGCAGCTTAGGCCTCGTAGATGAGCAGTACTTC. It codes for CASSLGLVDEQYF.

The chain employs TRBV7-2 and TRBJ2-5; 8 bases match TRBD2. V shed 5 bases and J 6 bases; nucleotides not matched to a gene: 11. CDR3 length: 15 amino acids. Germline V gives CDR1 SGHTA, CDR2 FQGNSA. DNA of the CDR3: TGTGCCAGCAGCGATAACTCCGGGACTAGGAAGACCCAGTACTTC. Protein: CASSDNSGTRKTQYF.

J is TRBJ1-1 and V is TRBV5-1; no definite D call. The length of the CDR3 is 14 residues. Trimming cost V 5 bases and J 11 bases, with 22 bases left between them. Germline assignment: CDR1 SGHRS and CDR2 YFSETQ. CDR3 protein: CASRKLYTESPAFF. In DNA form, the CDR3 reads TGCGCCAGCAGAAAACTCTACACGGAGTCCCCGGCTTTCTTT.

The rearrangement joins TRBV10-3 to TRBJ2-3, with D tentatively TRBD2 (6 bases). The CDR3 runs to 13 residues. Germline CDR1 ENHRY, CDR2 SYGVKD. The V end was cut by 11 bases, the J end by 1 base, with 13 bases between. The CDR3 bases are TGTGCCTTCCGGGACTTAGGCACAGATACGCAGTATTTT. It translates to CAFRDLGTDTQYF.

V gene TRBV6-6 combines with J gene TRBJ2-3; perhaps TRBD2 as D (6 bases). With 10 bases removed from V and 4 bases from J, the gap between germline ends came to 15 bases. Germline CDR1 is MNHNY and CDR2 is SVGAGI (reference sequence). The CDR3 covers 13 residues. The CDR3 here is CAISGLPPDTQYF. CDR3 DNA: TGTGCCATCTCGGGACTGCCCCCAGATACGCAGTATTTT.

This clone was observed once. V and J are TRBV23-1 and TRBJ1-2; 8 bases are shared with TRBD1. Being an ORF, TRBV23-1 has a function that is uncertain. Losses at the gene ends were 4 bases for V and 2 bases for J; bases not matched to a gene: 6. This CDR3 contains 15 residues. The CDR3 sequence: CASSPRDRRNYGYTF. CDR3 nucleotide sequence: TGCGCCAGCAGTCCCCGGGACAGGAGAAACTATGGCTACACCTTC.

The genes are TRBV28 and TRBJ2-2; 8 bases match TRBD1. Trimming removed 6 bases from V and 6 bases from J; junction bases left unmatched: 0. Germline-derived CDR1 and CDR2 are MDHEN and SYDVKM. The CDR3 consists of 12 residues. The chain's CDR3 is CASRQGAGELFF. As DNA, the CDR3 is TGTGCCAGCAGACAGGGGGCCGGGGAGCTGTTTTTT.

This clone showed up just once. The J gene is TRBJ1-2, the V gene TRBV11-2; D is unresolved. Germline-derived CDR1 and CDR2 are SGHAT and FQNNGV. The CDR3 is 11 residues long. V lost 6 bases and J 3 bases, leaving 5 bases between the germline ends. DNA for the CDR3: TGTGCCAGCAGGAGGGACTATGGCTACACCTTC. Translated, it gives CASRRDYGYTF.

The chain employs TRBV6-5 and TRBJ2-4; D perhaps matches TRBD1 (5 bases). CDR3 length: 14 amino acids. Germline V gene sequence: CDR1 MNHEY, CDR2 SVGAGI. V shed 4 bases and J shed 0 bases, with 7 bases lying between them. The CDR3 sequence: CASSFREAKNIQYF. The CDR3 nucleotides are TGTGCCAGCAGTTTCAGGGAAGCCAAAAACATTCAGTACTTC.

V is TRBV18 and J is TRBJ1-1; maybe TRBD1 (6 bases). V was shortened by 2 bases and J by 1 base, with 8 bases between the two germline ends. The CDR3 covers 14 residues. CDR1 and CDR2 (germline): KGHSH, LQKENI. The CDR3 here is CASSPKGGNTEAFF. The CDR3 bases are TGTGCCAGCTCACCAAAAGGGGGGAACACTGAAGCTTTCTTT.

CDR3 region: CASSPEDSSYNEQFF. DNA for the CDR3: TGTGCCAGCAGCCCGGAGGACTCCTCCTACAATGAGCAGTTCTTC. J is TRBJ2-1 and V is TRBV6-5, with a weak D call TRBD2 (5 bases). This CDR3 spans 15 amino acids. Germline V gene lookup returns CDR1 MNHEY and CDR2 SVGAGI. Trimming cost V 6 bases and J 0 bases, with 12 bases left between them.

V gene TRBV19 combines with J gene TRBJ1-2, with 8 positions matching TRBD1. Germline assignment: CDR1 LNHDA and CDR2 SQIVND (reference sequence). The V segment lost 5 bases and the J segment 8 bases; nucleotides outside the gene matches: 4. This CDR3 spans 12 amino acids. The CDR3 sequence is CASSWGTGGYTF. DNA of the CDR3: TGTGCCAGTAGTTGGGGGACAGGAGGCTACACCTTC. Filled out from reference TRBV19 and TRBJ1-2, the complete variable domain reads DGGITQSPKYLFRKEGQNVTLSCEQNLNHDAMYWYRQDPGQGLRLIYYSQIVNDFQKGDIAEGYSVSREKKESFPLTVTSAQKNPTAFYLCASSWGTGGYTFGSGTRLTVV.

The rearrangement uses TRBV7-2 and TRBJ2-5, with 8 bases aligning to TRBD1. Germline trimming cut 0 bases from V and 5 bases from J; bases unmatched to any gene: 8. The CDR3 runs to 16 residues. In germline, CDR1 is SGHTA, CDR2 FQGNSA. The CDR3 DNA reads TGTGCCAGCAGCTTAGCTCTGACAGGGGTAGGGGAGACCCAGTACTTC. It yields the protein CASSLALTGVGETQYF.

The CDR3 reads CASSQVLAGVSDTQYF. Written as DNA, the CDR3 is TGCGCCAGCAGCCAAGTCCTAGCGGGAGTGTCAGATACGCAGTATTTT. The chain is built from TRBV4-3 and TRBJ2-3, with 10 bases that match TRBD2. Looked up from germline, CDR1 is LGHNA and CDR2 is YSLEER. The CDR3 has 16 residues. V trimming: 1 base; J trimming: 4 bases; junction bases outside the gene matches: 5.

Here the CDR3 reads CASSLRGSSTDTQYF. The CDR3 region has the DNA TGTGCCAGCAGTTTACGCGGGAGTTCCACAGATACGCAGTATTTT. The V call is TRBV7-3, the J call TRBJ2-3, with TRBD2 matching 7 bases. The CDR3 is made up of 15 amino acids. Unmatched junction bases numbered 8, after V lost 6 bases and J lost 2 bases. The V gene's germline CDR1 is SGHTA and CDR2 FQGTGA.

The chain recombines TRBV14 with TRBJ1-4; TRBD1 matches at 8 bases. Trimming removed 3 bases from V and 3 bases from J; junction bases left unmatched: 12. The CDR3 length is 18 residues. CDR1 SGHDN and CDR2 FVKESK come from the germline V gene. CDR3 region: CASSHQGRGRWANEKLFF. DNA for the CDR3: TGTGCCAGCAGCCACCAGGGCAGGGGGCGATGGGCTAATGAAAAACTGTTTTTT.

This chain joins TRBV4-3 and TRBJ2-7; 8 positions match TRBD2. Germline trimming cut 3 bases from V and 6 bases from J; bases unmatched to any gene: 1. Germline CDR1 LGHNA, CDR2 YSLEER. CDR3 length: 12 residues. The CDR3 protein is CASSQGLGEQYF. The DNA for the CDR3 is TGCGCCAGCAGCCAGGGACTAGGCGAGCAGTACTTC.

CDR3 in DNA: TGTGCCAGCAGCGCCTTCGGGGGCGAGCAGTACTTC. It yields the protein CASSAFGGEQYF. The chain joins TRBV3-1 (or the pseudogene TRBV3-2) to TRBJ2-7, with D perhaps TRBD2 (6 bases). V lost 5 bases, J lost 6 bases, and 11 bases lay in between. The length of the CDR3 is 12 residues. Germline CDR1 is LGHDT and CDR2 is YNNKEL (reference sequence).

The J gene is TRBJ1-1, the V gene TRBV5-6; D remains ambiguous. Germline loops: CDR1 SGHDT, CDR2 YYEEEE. Trimming left V 1 base short and J 0 bases short, with 10 bases between. The CDR3 extends over 15 amino acids. CDR3 in DNA: TGTGCCAGCAGCTTGCGCCGGTTCATGAACACTGAAGCTTTCTTT. Protein sequence: CASSLRRFMNTEAFF.

Note on this clone: The sample holds other DNA sequences that translate to the same CDR3. This chain uses TRBV28 with TRBJ1-2; the match to TRBD1 covers 10 bases. Germline V gives CDR1 MDHEN, CDR2 SYDVKM. The CDR3 sequence is 14 residues long. With 3 bases clipped from V and 4 bases from J, the junction kept 2 bases outside the gene matches. DNA of the CDR3: TGTGCCAGCAGTTTGGGGGACAGGGGCTATGGCTACACCTTC. It translates to CASSLGDRGYGYTF.